These 2 T cell receptor beta chains were all obtained from the same sample, sequenced in a study of cytomegalovirus exposure and HLA in healthy donors. A multiplex PCR was run with 60 Vbeta primers and 13 Jbeta primers. Using immunoSEQ multiplex PCR, the repertoire was profiled, and TCRdb retains in-frame clones only, with some absent. This repertoire shows 85,000 to 130,000 clones, 70% to 85% found once; its top ten account for roughly 0.79%. The sequencing sample was made of PBMCs. All receptors come from a boy aged 5-17 years in good health and CMV-seronegative.

The V gene is TRBV30, the J gene TRBJ2-3, with 9 bases aligning to TRBD2. The CDR3 is 15 amino acids. Trimming cost V 2 bases and J 7 bases; bases outside gene matches: 10. The germline gives CDR1 GTSNPN, CDR2 SVGIG (reference sequence). CDR3 amino acids: CAWSLRGGGLNTQYF. CDR3 bases: TGTGCCTGGAGTTTGCGCGGGGGGGGCTTGAATACGCAGTATTTT.

The chain has TRBV7-9 and TRBJ1-1; no definite D call. Germline V lookup: CDR1 SEHNR, CDR2 FQNEAQ (reference sequence). The CDR3 totals 13 residues. Deletions cut 0 bases from V and 1 base from J, with 3 bases between. CDR3 bases: TGTGCCAGCAGCTTAGCTCAGAACACTGAAGCTTTCTTT. Its protein product is CASSLAQNTEAFF.